The subject of this entry is one TCR beta chain. Other DNA sequences in this sample translate to the same CDR3. In the source study's methods: Scientists estimated how many nucleated cells there were by amplifying reference gene primers. Assay used: immunoSEQ multiplex PCR; TCRdb lists only in-frame clones, some missing. Clonal size and the V and J genes are those of that table, whereas D and trimming came from the DNA. Found here are more than 200,000 clones, about 87% of them singletons; the top ten hold about 1.7%. The record originates from a study of blood T cell repertoires in COVID-19. About the study: Collection of acute and convalescent COVID-19 samples took place in the United States, Italy and Spain.

Trimming removed 1 base from V and 3 bases from J, with 7 bases in between. There are 13 residues in the CDR3. In germline, CDR1 is SEHNR, CDR2 FQNEAQ (reference sequence). V and J are TRBV7-9 and TRBJ2-7; TRBD1 might be the D (5 bases). The material sequenced was peripheral blood. The TCR originated in a man between 65 and 80 years old with acute or convalescent COVID-19. The CDR3 here is CASSLGTFYEQYF. Here the CDR3 DNA reads TGTGCCAGCAGCTTAGGGACATTCTACGAGCAGTACTTC.